The entry that follows covers one T cell receptor beta chain sequence. Its target is unknown. Sequenced patients had shown CD8+CD57+ cell expansion by flow cytometry. Patients uniformly had severe acquired aplastic anemia. Patients had undergone no therapy by the time their blood was sampled. The entry originates in a study of CD8+CD57+ T cells in acquired aplastic anemia. Across the study: The sorted CD4+ and CD8+ cells yielded an average around 3 ug of DNA.

V lost 6 bases to trimming and J lost 4 bases; unmatched junction nucleotides: 9. Germline V gene sequence: CDR1 DFQATT, CDR2 SNEGSKA (reference sequence). The CDR3 runs 14 residues. CDR3 and TCR beta VDJ profiling relied on genomic DNA as the template. One entry per CDR3 protein, called by TCRdb with MiXCR from the reads. Of 150,000 to 180,000 distinct CDR3 sequences in the sample, less than 60% are singletons; the top ten hold around 12%. Findings and limits, study-wide: A set of more than 25 CD8+ CDR3 sequences was shared between patients and controls, and these sequences appeared highly expressed in patients.

This receptor was obtained from a human donor with aplastic anemia. Sequenced sample: sorted CD4+, CD8+, or CD8+CD57+ T cells (not recorded which) from PBMCs. The chain is built from TRBV20-1 and TRBJ1-2; TRBD1 aligns across 9 bases. The CDR3 sequence: CSAPTPTGGYGYTF. In nucleotides, the CDR3 is TGCAGTGCCCCGACCCCGACAGGGGGCTATGGCTACACCTTC.